These 25 T cell receptor beta chains share one sample of origin, sequenced in a study of human T cells and chemical hapten exposure. Time point of the sample: healthy volunteer bleed at 6 weeks. Total RNA was isolated from whole blood that had not been fractionated. In TCRdb, the RACE reads were re-called with MiXCR into one record per CDR3 protein. The sample consists of roughly 80,000 distinct CDR3 sequences, 7% to 9.5% of them appearing once. Sequencing input: whole blood. These receptors came from a female donor in good health. Some clones in this sample may be carry-over from other donors' samples.

At least ten counts were recorded for this clonotype. The chain couples TRBV7-6 to TRBJ2-7; D may be TRBD1 or TRBD2 (5 bases each). Germline loops: CDR1 SGHVS, CDR2 FNYEAQ. Between the trimmed V and J ends, which lost 5 bases and 2 bases, there was a span of 13 bases. The CDR3 is 14 residues long. CDR3 nucleotide sequence: TGTGCCAGCAGCCCGGGACCCTTTACCTACGAGCAGTACTTC. Its protein is CASSPGPFTYEQYF.

There are many counts of this clonotype. V gene TRBV7-8 combines with J gene TRBJ2-5; D gene unclear. Trimming shortened V by 1 base and J by 3 bases, and 9 bases separated the two germline ends. Germline V lookup: CDR1 SGHVS, CDR2 FQNEAQ. This CDR3 is 14 amino acids long. In DNA form, the CDR3 reads TGTGCCAGCAGCTTAGTAAGCACCGAAGAGACCCAGTACTTC. Its translation is CASSLVSTEETQYF.

The sample holds many counts of this clonotype. CDR3 amino acids: CATSRTGGTEAFF. The CDR3 DNA reads as TGTGCCACCAGTCGGACAGGGGGGACTGAAGCTTTCTTT. V and J are TRBV24-1 and TRBJ1-1, with TRBD1 matching 10 bases. CDR3 length: 13 residues. Germline values: CDR1 KGHDR, CDR2 SFDVKD. V shed 6 bases and J 5 bases; nucleotides not matched to a gene: 2.

Comments on this clonotype: A single base separates this from a much larger clone, so it may be a read error. The gene calls are TRBV12-3 or TRBV12-4 and TRBJ2-1, with D perhaps TRBD2 (5 bases). The CDR3 consists of 14 residues. The CDR3 loop reads CANSLYPGNNEQFF. The CDR3 DNA follows: TGTGCCAACAGTTTATACCCCGGGAACAATGAGCAGTTCTTC.

This clonotype was counted only a few times. This rearrangement joins TRBV6-5 to TRBJ1-5; D is perhaps TRBD1 (5 bases). V lost 5 bases, J lost 1 base, and 12 bases lay in between. CDR3 length: 15 residues. Germline-derived CDR1 and CDR2 are MNHEY and SVGAGI. As DNA, the CDR3 is TGTGCCAGCAGTATAAACGGGGCAAGCAATCAGCCCCAGCATTTT. It specifies CASSINGASNQPQHF.

V is TRBV6-2 or TRBV6-3 and J is TRBJ2-4; 8 positions match TRBD1. Losses at the gene ends were 2 bases for V and 0 bases for J; bases not matched to a gene: 18. CDR1 and CDR2 from the germline V gene are MNHEY and SVGEGT. CDR3 length: 21 amino acids. The CDR3 bases are TGTGCCAGCAGTTACCCCCTTGACAGGGGACCTACTACAAAAGCCAAAAACATTCAGTACTTC. Protein: CASSYPLDRGPTTKAKNIQYF.

This clonotype was observed a few times. The chain couples TRBV6-6 to TRBJ1-5; D gene uncertain. The length of the CDR3 is 12 residues. Germline assignment: CDR1 MNHNY and CDR2 SVGAGI (reference sequence). Trimming took off 7 bases at V and 8 bases at J, with 12 bases between the two ends. The CDR3 DNA is TGTGCCAGCAACCTACCCGATGAGCCCCAGCATTTT. Translation gives CASNLPDEPQHF.

This clonotype has ten or more counts. The rearrangement links TRBV5-1 to TRBJ2-3; unclear D gene. The CDR3 spans 13 residues. Per germline, CDR1 SGHRS and CDR2 YFSETQ. The ends were cut back, 5 bases at V and 2 bases at J, with 9 bases in the middle. CDR3 bases: TGCGCCAGCAGTCACGAGAACACAGATACGCAGTATTTT. Amino acid sequence: CASSHENTDTQYF.

This clonotype was detected many times. The gene calls are TRBV29-1 and TRBJ2-7; D might be TRBD1 (5 bases). Germline V CDR1 and CDR2: SQVTM, ANQGSEA. Trimming pared 1 base from V and 2 bases from J, leaving 12 bases between. The CDR3 runs to 14 residues. The CDR3 region is CSVEAGDRPYEQYF. The CDR3 DNA sequence: TGCAGCGTTGAAGCCGGAGACAGACCCTACGAGCAGTACTTC.

This clonotype was detected a few times. This chain connects TRBV6-5 to TRBJ1-4; TRBD1 is a possible D gene (6 bases). This CDR3 region has 14 residues. Germline values: CDR1 MNHEY, CDR2 SVGAGI. Trimming left V 3 bases short and J 7 bases short, with 12 bases between. CDR3 in amino acids: CASSYDRRGEKLFF. In DNA form, the CDR3 reads TGTGCCAGCAGTTATGACAGGCGGGGTGAAAAACTGTTTTTT.

This clonotype was counted a few times. The chain carries TRBV25-1 and TRBJ1-1, with D perhaps matching TRBD1 (5 bases). From germline, CDR1 is MGHDK and CDR2 SYGVNS. The CDR3 totals 13 residues. V gave up 2 bases and J gave up 3 bases, with 7 bases separating them. CDR3 DNA sequence: TGTGCCAGCAGTGAAGTAGGGGACACTGAAGCTTTCTTT. Residues: CASSEVGDTEAFF.

The table lists this clonotype with a few counts. J is TRBJ1-1 and V is TRBV19; 7 bases match TRBD1. Germline V lookup: CDR1 LNHDA, CDR2 SQIVND (reference sequence). The CDR3 runs 15 residues. With 5 bases clipped from V and 10 bases from J, the junction kept 16 bases outside the gene matches. The DNA for the CDR3 is TGTGCCAGTAGTTTAAAACAGGGGAGAGCGGGTGCAGCTTTCTTT. The encoded protein is CASSLKQGRAGAAFF.

The chain is built from TRBV4-2 and TRBJ1-5; 9 bases fit TRBD1. The CDR3 is made up of 15 amino acids. The junction had 3 bases not matched to a gene; V was cut back by 0 bases and J by 6 bases. The germline gives CDR1 LGHNA, CDR2 YNFKEQ. The CDR3: CASSQDTGGIQPQHF. CDR3 in DNA: TGTGCCAGCAGCCAAGATACAGGGGGCATTCAGCCCCAGCATTTT.

This clonotype was counted between two and nine times. The chain joins TRBV6-5 to TRBJ2-1; D might be TRBD1 (5 bases). The CDR3 totals 14 residues. Trimming pared 2 bases from V and 7 bases from J, leaving 12 bases between. Germline loops: CDR1 MNHEY, CDR2 SVGAGI. In DNA form, the CDR3 reads TGTGCCAGCAGTTACCGACTTCCAGGGAATGAGCAGTTCTTC. Its protein product is CASSYRLPGNEQFF.

In this sample, this clonotype turned up many times. The chain recombines TRBV6-6 with TRBJ2-3; possibly TRBD1 for D (5 bases). V shed 7 bases and J shed 2 bases, with 19 bases lying between them. The CDR3 has 16 residues. Germline V gene lookup returns CDR1 MNHNY and CDR2 SVGAGI (reference sequence). This CDR3 is CASTPERWGYTDTQYF. DNA for the CDR3: TGTGCCAGCACTCCAGAACGTTGGGGCTACACAGATACGCAGTATTTT.

The chain recombines TRBV18 with TRBJ2-3; perhaps TRBD2 as D (6 bases). Germline assignment: CDR1 KGHSH and CDR2 LQKENI. V was clipped by 3 bases and J by 4 bases, with 11 bases between them. This CDR3 comprises 14 residues. The CDR3, as DNA: TGTGCCAGCTCACCGGCCGGGAGCGCAGATACGCAGTATTTT. It specifies CASSPAGSADTQYF.

The rearrangement links TRBV12-3 or TRBV12-4 to TRBJ1-1; D gene unclear. The V end was cut by 6 bases, the J end by 0 bases, with 8 bases between. The CDR3 extends over 13 amino acids. CDR3 protein: CASRTTLNTEAFF. The CDR3 DNA follows: TGTGCCAGCAGGACGACTTTGAACACTGAAGCTTTCTTT.

In this sample, this clonotype turned up a few times. This rearrangement joins TRBV4-3 to TRBJ1-1; D might be TRBD1 (6 bases). CDR3 length: 18 residues. Between the trimmed V and J ends, which lost 0 bases and 4 bases, there was a span of 21 bases. The germline gives CDR1 LGHNA, CDR2 YSLEER. The CDR3 sequence is CASSQDLIRGALGTEAFF. DNA for the CDR3: TGCGCCAGCAGCCAAGATCTCATCCGGGGGGCGCTTGGCACTGAAGCTTTCTTT.

This clonotype has ten or more counts. The V gene is TRBV7-6, the J gene TRBJ2-3, with 10 bases that match TRBD2. Germline loops: CDR1 SGHVS, CDR2 FNYEAQ. V lost 1 base to trimming and J lost 1 base; unmatched junction nucleotides: 11. The CDR3 has 19 amino acids. CDR3 nucleotides: TGTGCCAGCAGCTTAGATGGGAGCGGGGGGGCTTATGGCACAGATACGCAGTATTTT. Translation gives CASSLDGSGGAYGTDTQYF.

This clonotype was seen at least ten times. The gene calls are TRBV5-5 and TRBJ2-7; no clear D gene. The CDR3 has 12 amino acids. V lost 2 bases to trimming and J lost 2 bases, with 5 bases between them. CDR1 is SGHKS and CDR2 is YYEKEE in the germline V gene (reference sequence). CDR3 DNA sequence: TGTGCCAGCAGCTTAAACACCTACGAGCAGTACTTC. This codes for CASSLNTYEQYF.

The table lists this clonotype with many counts. The rearrangement joins TRBV9 to TRBJ2-3; D may match TRBD1 or TRBD2 (6 bases each). Trimming left V 3 bases short and J 5 bases short, with 16 bases between. CDR1 is SGDLS, CDR2 YYNGEE, per germline. This CDR3 spans 15 amino acids. The CDR3 loop reads CASSAGDTEEDTQYF. Written as DNA, the CDR3 is TGTGCCAGCAGCGCGGGGGACACTGAGGAAGATACGCAGTATTTT.

This clonotype has just a few counts. The chain is built from TRBV19 and TRBJ2-6; D gene ambiguous. CDR1 and CDR2 from the germline V gene are LNHDA and SQIVND (reference sequence). This CDR3 contains 17 residues. Between the trimmed V and J ends, which lost 6 bases and 4 bases, there was a span of 19 bases. The CDR3 loop is CASSIHRKSYGANVLTF. The CDR3 coding sequence is TGTGCCAGTAGCATACATCGTAAGAGCTACGGGGCCAACGTCCTGACTTTC.

In DNA, the CDR3 is TGTGCCAGCAGCCTACCGAAGACTAGCGGGGGAGCATCCTCTGGGGCCAACGTCCTGACTTTC. Translated: CASSLPKTSGGASSGANVLTF. The genes are TRBV12-3 or TRBV12-4 and TRBJ2-6; 12 nucleotides align to TRBD2. The CDR3 covers 21 residues. Trimming at V came to 6 bases and at J to 0 bases, leaving 15 bases not matched to a gene.

This clonotype was recorded many times. The rearrangement joins TRBV5-1 to TRBJ2-2, with a possible D match to TRBD1 (6 bases). The V end was cut by 4 bases, the J end by 0 bases, with 13 bases between. CDR1 is SGHRS, CDR2 YFSETQ, per germline. The CDR3 contains 16 residues. In DNA form, the CDR3 reads TGCGCCAGCAGCCAGTTTGGGGGCGCGAACACCGGGGAGCTGTTTTTT. Its translation: CASSQFGGANTGELFF.

This clonotype appeared many times. The chain is built from TRBV10-3 and TRBJ2-5, with TRBD1 matching 9 bases. The CDR3 is 16 residues long. Germline CDR1 ENHRY, CDR2 SYGVKD. Trimming took 6 bases from V and 5 from J; bases not matched to a gene: 13. CDR3 sequence: CAIRGQGRSAGETQYF. The CDR3 DNA is TGTGCCATCAGAGGACAGGGGAGGTCCGCGGGGGAGACCCAGTACTTC.